Each of the 19 T cell receptor beta chains below was sequenced from the same sample in a study of identical twins. Via MiXCR, TCRdb re-called the 5' RACE reads, giving one row per CDR3 protein. Of hundreds of thousands of distinct CDR3 sequences listed, roughly 6% were seen once; the top ten hold approximately 2%. The source material was naive T cells sorted from blood. Receptors originate from a man aged 18 to 30 in good health.

This clonotype was recorded many times. This rearrangement joins TRBV5-1 to TRBJ1-2, with a weak D call TRBD1 (5 bases). This CDR3 is built from 15 residues. Deletions cut 2 bases from V and 2 bases from J, with 13 bases between. Germline values: CDR1 SGHRS, CDR2 YFSETQ. This CDR3 reads CASSFLGTSNYGYTF. As DNA, the CDR3 is TGCGCCAGCAGCTTCTTGGGGACGAGCAACTATGGCTACACCTTC.

This clonotype was found a few times. This chain links TRBV11-2 with TRBJ2-3, with D perhaps matching TRBD2 (6 bases). The CDR3 runs 16 residues. Trimming removed 0 bases from V and 1 base from J, with 11 bases in between. Germline assignment: CDR1 SGHAT and CDR2 FQNNGV. CDR3 DNA sequence: TGTGCCAGCAGCTTAGAGGCGGGAAAGGGCACAGATACGCAGTATTTT. The encoded protein is CASSLEAGKGTDTQYF.

Ten or more counts support this clonotype. The chain joins TRBV29-1 to TRBJ2-1, with 12 bases that match TRBD2. The germline gives CDR1 SQVTM, CDR2 ANQGSEA. After removal of 8 bases from V and 4 bases from J, the junction contained 3 bases not matched to a gene. The CDR3 totals 13 residues. CDR3 region: CSYTSGRYNEQFF. DNA for the CDR3: TGCAGCTACACTAGCGGGAGGTACAATGAGCAGTTCTTC.

This clonotype was seen only a few times. V gene TRBV11-3 combines with J gene TRBJ2-3, with TRBD2 identical over 8 bases. The germline V gene has CDR1 SGHNT and CDR2 YENEEA. This CDR3 has 16 amino acids. V trimming: 2 bases; J trimming: 3 bases; junction bases outside the gene matches: 7. CDR3 region: CASSLRLPSGTDTQYF. CDR3 nucleotide sequence: TGTGCCAGCAGCTTAAGGTTACCTAGCGGGACAGATACGCAGTATTTT. Complete variable domain (other parts from reference TRBV11-3 and TRBJ2-3): EAGVVQSPRYKIIEKKQPVAFWCNPISGHNTLYWYLQNLGQGPELLIRYENEEAVDDSQLPKDRFSAERLKGVDSTLKIQPAELGDSAVYLCASSLRLPSGTDTQYFGPGTRLTVL.

The rearrangement uses TRBV5-1 and TRBJ2-3, with TRBD2 matching over 7 bases. J gave up 3 bases and V 5 bases, and 9 bases lay outside the gene matches. This CDR3 is 15 amino acids long. Germline values: CDR1 SGHRS, CDR2 YFSETQ. CDR3 DNA sequence: TGCGCCAGCAGGGCCCAGGCGGGAGAGACAGATACGCAGTATTTT. Amino acid sequence: CASRAQAGETDTQYF.

This clonotype showed up many times. The chain uses TRBV20-1 and TRBJ2-2, with TRBD2 matching over 11 bases. After removal of 0 bases from V and 1 base from J, the junction contained 1 base not matched to a gene. CDR1 is DFQATT and CDR2 is SNEGSKA in the germline V gene (reference sequence). The CDR3 runs 16 residues. The CDR3 is CSARDTSGGNTGELFF. The CDR3 nucleotides read TGCAGTGCTAGAGATACTAGCGGGGGGAACACCGGGGAGCTGTTTTTT.

This clonotype was seen ten or more times. The genes are TRBV7-8 and TRBJ2-1, with 7 nucleotides matching TRBD1. The CDR3 covers 14 residues. Germline V CDR1 and CDR2: SGHVS, FQNEAQ. V lost 5 bases and J lost 11; bases outside the gene matches: 12. CDR3 nucleotide sequence: TGTGCCAGCAGCCCAGACAGGGTTCCGGGTCAGCAGTTCTTC. Amino acid sequence: CASSPDRVPGQQFF.

This clonotype was seen ten or more times. CDR3 nucleotide sequence: TGCAGCGTTGAAGGGGGGGGGCTAGCGGTCTACAATGAGCAGTTCTTC. Its translation is CSVEGGGLAVYNEQFF. This sequence joins TRBV29-1 and TRBJ2-1, with TRBD2 as a possible D gene (7 bases). CDR1 is SQVTM and CDR2 is ANQGSEA in the germline V gene. V lost 1 base and J 3 bases, leaving 16 bases between the germline ends. The CDR3 has 16 amino acids.

Only a few counts were recorded for this clonotype. The V gene is TRBV7-6, the J gene TRBJ2-5; the match to TRBD2 covers 11 bases. CDR1 is SGHVS, CDR2 FNYEAQ, per germline. This CDR3 is built from 15 residues. V was pared by 6 bases and J by 5 bases, with 8 bases of the junction left unmatched. The CDR3 region is CASRPTSGSFETQYF. The CDR3 DNA reads as TGTGCCAGCAGGCCTACTAGCGGGAGTTTCGAGACCCAGTACTTC.

This clonotype was observed a few times. The rearrangement links TRBV6-5 to TRBJ1-2; D gene unclear. Trimming shortened V by 4 bases and J by 14 bases, and 26 bases separated the two germline ends. The CDR3 has 15 residues. Germline CDR1 and CDR2: MNHEY and SVGAGI. CDR3 amino acids: CASSSFLDRVPGWTF. The CDR3 region has the DNA TGTGCCAGCAGTTCCTTTTTGGACCGCGTTCCTGGTTGGACCTTC.

This clonotype was observed a handful of times. CDR3 coding DNA: TGCAGTGCTAGTGGTGCAAAGGCCGGCGATGAGCAGTTCTTC. It is translated as CSASGAKAGDEQFF. The rearrangement joins TRBV20-1 to TRBJ2-1, with no clear D. Germline CDR1 DFQATT, CDR2 SNEGSKA (reference sequence). CDR3 size: 14 residues. Trimming left V 3 bases short and J 8 bases short, with 17 bases between.

This clonotype was seen a few times. The chain employs TRBV2 and TRBJ2-7; 8 nucleotides line up with TRBD1. V lost 6 bases and J lost 5; bases outside the gene matches: 12. This CDR3 contains 15 residues. Looked up from germline, CDR1 is SNHLY and CDR2 is FYNNEI. The CDR3: CASRFTGAGGNEQYV. CDR3 DNA sequence: TGTGCCAGCAGATTCACGGGGGCAGGGGGCAACGAGCAGTACGTC.

The chain joins TRBV18 to TRBJ2-2, with 7 bases that match TRBD1. CDR1 KGHSH and CDR2 LQKENI come from the germline V gene. The CDR3 runs to 15 residues. The V and J ends lost 3 bases and 3 bases, in that order; junction bases with no gene match: 4. The CDR3 region has the DNA TGTGCCAGCTCACCCTGGGACAGAGACACCGGGGAGCTGTTTTTT. Amino acid sequence: CASSPWDRDTGELFF.

The chain couples TRBV28 to TRBJ2-2; 10 bases are a match to TRBD1. CDR3 length: 18 amino acids. Unmatched junction bases numbered 12, after V lost 6 bases and J lost 2 bases. CDR1 is MDHEN, CDR2 SYDVKM, per germline. CDR3 residues: CASSPTGRTGGNTGELFF. The CDR3 coding sequence is TGTGCCAGCAGCCCTACCGGACGGACAGGGGGTAACACCGGGGAGCTGTTTTTT.

This clonotype has more than one count but fewer than ten. V gene TRBV29-1 combines with J gene TRBJ2-7; D call uncertain. CDR3 length: 11 amino acids. Looked up from germline, CDR1 is SQVTM and CDR2 is ANQGSEA. The CDR3 reads CSVLTSNEQYV. The CDR3, as DNA: TGCAGCGTTCTTACCTCCAACGAGCAGTACGTC.

This clonotype was seen a few times. The chain's CDR3 is CASSPSGGPGSGYTF. The CDR3 DNA reads TGTGCCAGCAGCCCTTCCGGGGGCCCGGGTAGTGGCTACACCTTC. V is TRBV9 and J is TRBJ1-2, with D tentatively TRBD1 (6 bases). From germline, CDR1 is SGDLS and CDR2 YYNGEE. This CDR3 is built from 15 residues. Trimming removed 4 bases at V and 7 bases at J, with 20 bases between.

This clonotype was found many times. This chain connects TRBV12-3 or TRBV12-4 to TRBJ2-1; D might be TRBD2 (6 bases). V was cut by 6 bases and J by 3 bases, with 12 bases left in between. This CDR3 has 14 amino acids. This CDR3 reads CASSGSFGYNEQFF. The CDR3 DNA reads TGTGCCAGCAGCGGGAGCTTCGGCTACAATGAGCAGTTCTTC.

This clonotype was recorded a few times. This sequence joins TRBV4-1 and TRBJ2-1; D possibly matches TRBD1 or TRBD2 (6 bases each). The germline gives CDR1 MGHRA, CDR2 YSYEKL. The CDR3 runs 15 residues. The germline V and J ends were trimmed by 4 bases and 5 bases, with 15 bases remaining between them. CDR3 in DNA: TGCGCCAGCAGCCCTAGGGGGGCCCGGGACAATGAGCAGTTCTTC. This translates into CASSPRGARDNEQFF.

This clonotype was detected ten times or more. The V gene is TRBV10-3, the J gene TRBJ2-1, with D possibly being TRBD2 (5 bases). This CDR3 is 14 amino acids long. Germline values: CDR1 ENHRY, CDR2 SYGVKD. Trimming shortened V by 0 bases and J by 6 bases, and 9 bases separated the two germline ends. This CDR3 reads CAISESSGGNEQFF. CDR3 bases: TGTGCCATCAGTGAGTCGAGCGGAGGCAATGAGCAGTTCTTC.